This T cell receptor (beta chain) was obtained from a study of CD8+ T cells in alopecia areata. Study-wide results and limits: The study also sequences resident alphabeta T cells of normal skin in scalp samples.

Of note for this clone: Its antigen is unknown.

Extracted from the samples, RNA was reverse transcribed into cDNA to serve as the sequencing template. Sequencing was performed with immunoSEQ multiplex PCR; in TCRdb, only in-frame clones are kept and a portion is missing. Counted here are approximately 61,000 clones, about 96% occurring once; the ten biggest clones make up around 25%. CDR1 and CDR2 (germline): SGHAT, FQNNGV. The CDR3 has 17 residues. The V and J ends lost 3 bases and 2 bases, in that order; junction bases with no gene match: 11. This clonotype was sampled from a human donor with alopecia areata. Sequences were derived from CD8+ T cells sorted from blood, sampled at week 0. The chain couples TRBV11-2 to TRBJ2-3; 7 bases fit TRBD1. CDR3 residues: CASSFPPYRGSTDTQYF. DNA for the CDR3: TGTGCCAGCAGCTTCCCCCCGTACAGGGGATCCACAGATACGCAGTATTTT.